The 24 T cell receptor beta chains in this list originate from one sample, sequenced in a study of cytomegalovirus exposure and HLA in healthy donors. The PCR contained 60 Vbeta and 13 Jbeta primers. Here immunoSEQ multiplex PCR was the method, and the copy in TCRdb shows in-frame clones only, minus some. The table records 95,000 to 110,000 clones, over 60% of them present only once. The sequenced material came from PBMCs. The receptors stem from a young woman in good health and CMV-seropositive.

V is TRBV13 and J is TRBJ2-7; TRBD1 aligns across 8 bases. The germline V gene encodes CDR1 PRHDT and CDR2 FYEKMQ (reference sequence). The CDR3 has 16 amino acids. V was clipped by 5 bases and J by 0 bases; unmatched bases: 9. The CDR3 is CASSAGGTGYSYEQYV. As DNA, the CDR3 is TGTGCCAGCAGCGCAGGGGGGACAGGATACTCCTACGAGCAGTACGTC.

The rearrangement links TRBV2 to TRBJ2-7, with D maybe TRBD2 (6 bases). Germline V gene lookup returns CDR1 SNHLY and CDR2 FYNNEI. This CDR3 contains 13 residues. V was trimmed by 8 bases and J by 6 bases, leaving 17 bases between them. Written as DNA, the CDR3 is TGTGCCAGCTCGGAGGGATTTAGCCTCGAGCAGTACTTC. Translated, it gives CASSEGFSLEQYF.

This clone came up a few times. The CDR3 DNA is TGTGCCAGCAGCCTAGCGGGAGCGAACACCGGGGAGCTGTTTTTT. Protein sequence: CASSLAGANTGELFF. The chain joins TRBV6-5 to TRBJ2-2; 10 bases map to TRBD2. J lost 0 bases, V lost 6 bases, and 1 base had no gene match. Per germline, CDR1 MNHEY and CDR2 SVGAGI. This CDR3 region has 15 residues.

This clone was counted only a few times. The chain uses TRBV5-1 and TRBJ2-7; the D is unclear. The germline CDR1 and CDR2 sequences are SGHRS and YFSETQ. CDR3 length: 13 residues. V was clipped by 4 bases and J by 0 bases, with 8 bases between them. CDR3 region: CASSPGDSYEQYF. As DNA, the CDR3 is TGCGCCAGCAGCCCGGGTGACTCCTACGAGCAGTACTTC.

V is TRBV28 and J is TRBJ2-3, with D possibly matching TRBD2 (5 bases). CDR1 is MDHEN and CDR2 is SYDVKM in the germline V gene. Trimming left V 7 bases short and J 8 bases short, with 10 bases between. This CDR3 contains 11 residues. CDR3 DNA sequence: TGTGCCAGCACTCTAGCTCGTACGCAGTATTTT. Translation: CASTLARTQYF. The full variable domain, in which reference TRBV28 and TRBJ2-3 provide the parts outside the CDR3, is DVKVTQSSRYLVKRTGEKVFLECVQDMDHENMFWYRQDPGLGLRLIYFSYDVKMKEKGDIPEGYSVSREKKERFSLILESASTNQTSMYLCASTLARTQYFGPGTRLTVL.

The chain employs TRBV7-9 and TRBJ2-7; TRBD1 aligns across 7 bases. Trimming took 6 bases from V and 3 from J; bases not matched to a gene: 5. Looked up from germline, CDR1 is SEHNR and CDR2 is FQNEAQ (reference sequence). The CDR3 consists of 13 residues. The CDR3 DNA reads as TGTGCCAGCAGGACAGGGACCAGCTACGAGCAGTACTTC. Translated, it gives CASRTGTSYEQYF.

This clone was seen just once. The chain joins TRBV19 to TRBJ2-7, with 8 bases that match TRBD2. In germline, CDR1 is LNHDA, CDR2 SQIVND (reference sequence). This CDR3 is 14 amino acids long. V dropped 7 bases and J dropped 2; count of bases not matched to a gene: 7. The CDR3 coding sequence is TGTGCCAGTAAGGATGCAGCGGGAGCCTACGAGCAGTACTTC. Residues: CASKDAAGAYEQYF.

V and J are TRBV10-1 and TRBJ2-3; 7 bases line up with TRBD1. The CDR3 covers 15 residues. J was trimmed by 4 bases and V by 7 bases; bases with no gene match: 11. CDR1 is WNHNN and CDR2 is SYGVQD in the germline V gene (reference sequence). In DNA form, the CDR3 reads TGCGCCAGCACCTTCAGGGGGAGAGGGCCAGATACGCAGTATTTT. Translating it yields CASTFRGRGPDTQYF.

The chain couples TRBV5-6 to TRBJ2-2; tentative D call: TRBD1 (5 bases). Germline V lookup: CDR1 SGHDT, CDR2 YYEEEE. The CDR3 has 15 residues. V shed 4 bases and J shed 6 bases, with 16 bases lying between them. DNA of the CDR3: TGTGCCAGCAGCCGAGATCTCGCAGGGTCCGGGGAGCTGTTTTTT. It codes for CASSRDLAGSGELFF.

The gene calls are TRBV30 and TRBJ1-5, with unresolved D. The CDR3 is made up of 13 amino acids. CDR1 is GTSNPN and CDR2 is SVGIG in the germline V gene (reference sequence). Trimming pared 2 bases from V and 7 bases from J, leaving 12 bases between. CDR3 DNA sequence: TGTGCCTGGAGTCGAGGGATCGGACAGCCCCAGCATTTT. It yields the protein CAWSRGIGQPQHF.

CDR3 in DNA: TGCGCCAGCAGCCAAGCTAGCGGGAGGGCCCTGAATGAGCAGTTCTTC. Translating it yields CASSQASGRALNEQFF. The chain combines TRBV4-1 with TRBJ2-1, with 12 bases fitting TRBD2. Germline V gene lookup returns CDR1 MGHRA and CDR2 YSYEKL. The CDR3 is 16 amino acids. J lost 7 bases, V lost 1 base, and 5 bases had no gene match.

This sequence joins TRBV6-1 and TRBJ1-2; 10 bases are a match to TRBD1. Trimming removed 7 bases from V and 5 bases from J; junction bases left unmatched: 7. Germline CDR1 is MNHNS and CDR2 is SASEGT. The CDR3 length is 14 residues. DNA for the CDR3: TGTGCCAGCACCGACAGGGGGCGATTGTATGGCTACACCTTC. It codes for CASTDRGRLYGYTF.

The chain carries TRBV15 and TRBJ2-1; no clear D gene. Trimming took off 0 bases at V and 5 bases at J, with 5 bases between the two ends. The V gene's germline CDR1 is LNHNV and CDR2 YYDKDF (reference sequence). The CDR3 is made up of 13 amino acids. CDR3 nucleotide sequence: TGTGCCACCAGCAGAGATCCAGACAATGAGCAGTTCTTC. Its translation: CATSRDPDNEQFF.

This clone has only a few counts. J is TRBJ2-7 and V is TRBV5-6, with 14 bases aligning to TRBD2. CDR1 and CDR2 (germline): SGHDT, YYEEEE. Losses at the gene ends were 1 base for V and 12 bases for J; bases not matched to a gene: 3. The CDR3 spans 13 residues. In nucleotides, the CDR3 is TGTGCCAGCAGCTTGAAAGGACTAGCGGGAGGGTACTTC. It encodes CASSLKGLAGGYF.

The V gene is TRBV10-3, the J gene TRBJ1-1, with D possibly TRBD1 on 5 matching bases. V gave up 4 bases and J gave up 5 bases, with 11 bases separating them. Germline V gives CDR1 ENHRY, CDR2 SYGVKD. This CDR3 is 13 amino acids long. The CDR3 nucleotides are TGTGCCATCAGTGTTCAGGGAGGGACTGAAGCTTTCTTT. Its protein product is CAISVQGGTEAFF.

This chain connects TRBV20-1 to TRBJ2-5; D gene ambiguous. V lost 5 bases and J 4 bases, leaving 8 bases between the germline ends. The CDR3 has 11 amino acids. Germline V gene sequence: CDR1 DFQATT, CDR2 SNEGSKA (reference sequence). Here the CDR3 reads CSAVLVETQYF. The CDR3 DNA is TGCAGTGCTGTGCTAGTAGAGACCCAGTACTTC.

The chain employs TRBV5-6 and TRBJ2-3; 7 nucleotides align to TRBD2. The CDR3 contains 15 residues. Per germline, CDR1 SGHDT and CDR2 YYEEEE. V lost 0 bases and J lost 5; bases outside the gene matches: 6. The CDR3 DNA reads TGTGCCAGCAGCTTGGCCCCAGCGGGACTAGATACGCAGTATTTT. Translation gives CASSLAPAGLDTQYF.

The J gene is TRBJ2-1, the V gene TRBV6-1; 8 nucleotides match TRBD2. The CDR3 runs to 15 residues. The V and J ends lost 2 bases and 5 bases, in that order; junction bases with no gene match: 5. CDR1 is MNHNS, CDR2 SASEGT, per germline. The CDR3 loop reads CASSEFTSGDNEQFF. CDR3 sequence (DNA): TGTGCCAGCAGTGAATTTACTAGCGGAGACAATGAGCAGTTCTTC.

As concerns this clone: One end of the junction fails to match germline, which may point to a read error. The rearrangement uses TRBV5-1 and TRBJ2-7; TRBD1 might be the D (6 bases). The germline V gene encodes CDR1 SGHRS and CDR2 YFSETQ. The CDR3 sequence is 13 residues long. CDR3 in amino acids: CASSELNGGPGTF. The CDR3 nucleotides read TGCGCCAGCAGCGAGCTAAATGGGGGCCCCGGAACCTTC.

The chain employs TRBV18 and TRBJ2-2; maybe TRBD1 (5 bases). V lost 3 bases, J lost 4 bases, and 12 bases lay in between. CDR1 and CDR2 from the germline V gene are KGHSH and LQKENI. The CDR3 runs 15 residues. DNA for the CDR3: TGTGCCAGCTCACCCCCAGGGCGAGGCACCGGGGAGCTGTTTTTT. Translating it yields CASSPPGRGTGELFF.

V and J are TRBV6-6 and TRBJ2-1; TRBD1 aligns across 10 bases. Germline lookup yields CDR1 MNHNY and CDR2 SVGAGI (reference sequence). The J segment lost 0 bases and the V segment lost 1 base, leaving 0 bases of the junction unmatched. This CDR3 is 16 amino acids long. The CDR3 coding sequence is TGTGCCAGCAGTTACTGGACAGGGGGCTCCTACAATGAGCAGTTCTTC. It specifies CASSYWTGGSYNEQFF.

This chain links TRBV5-1 with TRBJ1-1; TRBD1 agrees at 7 bases. V shed 4 bases and J 5 bases; nucleotides not matched to a gene: 11. Germline CDR1 reads SGHRS; CDR2 reads YFSETQ. This CDR3 spans 15 amino acids. CDR3 bases: TGCGCCAGCAGCCCCTATTGGGACAGTCAGACTGAAGCTTTCTTT. This translates into CASSPYWDSQTEAFF.

The V gene is TRBV5-1, the J gene TRBJ1-2; D gene ambiguous. This CDR3 region has 16 residues. Trimming stripped 1 base from V and 4 bases from J, with 17 bases between. Germline loops: CDR1 SGHRS, CDR2 YFSETQ. The CDR3: CASSLSAVDESYGYTF. The CDR3 coding sequence is TGCGCCAGCAGCTTGTCGGCGGTTGACGAAAGCTATGGCTACACCTTC. Filled out from reference TRBV5-1 and TRBJ1-2, the complete variable domain reads KAGVTQTPRYLIKTRGQQVTLSCSPISGHRSVSWYQQTPGQGLQFLFEYFSETQRNKGNFPGRFSGRQFSNSRSEMNVSTLELGDSALYLCASSLSAVDESYGYTFGSGTRLTVV.

The V and J genes are TRBV6-5 and TRBJ2-7; D gene uncertain. Trimming removed 2 bases at V and 2 bases at J, with 7 bases between. CDR3 length: 13 amino acids. Germline V gene lookup returns CDR1 MNHEY and CDR2 SVGAGI. The CDR3 coding sequence is TGTGCCAGCAGTTACGGCGGAACCTACGAGCAGTACTTC. Translation gives CASSYGGTYEQYF.